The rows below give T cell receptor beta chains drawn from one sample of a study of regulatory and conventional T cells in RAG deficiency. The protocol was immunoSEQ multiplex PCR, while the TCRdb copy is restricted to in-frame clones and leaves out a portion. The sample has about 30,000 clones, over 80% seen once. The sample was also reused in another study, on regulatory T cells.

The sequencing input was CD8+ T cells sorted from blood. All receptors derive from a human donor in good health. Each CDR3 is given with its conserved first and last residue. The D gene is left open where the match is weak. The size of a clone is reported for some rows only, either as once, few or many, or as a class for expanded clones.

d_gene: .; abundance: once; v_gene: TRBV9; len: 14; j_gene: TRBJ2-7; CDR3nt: TGTGCCAGCAGCGTAGGCGGAGACTCCTACGAGCAGTACTTC; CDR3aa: CASSVGGDSYEQYF
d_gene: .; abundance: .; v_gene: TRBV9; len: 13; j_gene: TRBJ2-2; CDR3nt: TGTGCCAGCAGCGTAGGGGGAACCGGGGAGCTGTTTTTT; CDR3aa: CASSVGGTGELFF
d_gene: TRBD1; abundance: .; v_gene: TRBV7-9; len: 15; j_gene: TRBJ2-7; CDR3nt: TGTGCCAGCAGCCCCGAAAAGGGGACAGGGGCCGAGCAGTACTTC; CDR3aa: CASSPEKGTGAEQYF
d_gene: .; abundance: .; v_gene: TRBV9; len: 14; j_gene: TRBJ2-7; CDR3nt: TGTGCCAGCAGCGTAGTTAGCGACAGCTACGAGCAGTACTTC; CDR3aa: CASSVVSDSYEQYF
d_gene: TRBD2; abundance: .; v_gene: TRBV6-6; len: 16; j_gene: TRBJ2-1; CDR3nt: TGTGCCAGCAGTTACTCTTCTAGCGGGGGGGGAAATGAGCAGTTCTTC; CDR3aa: CASSYSSSGGGNEQFF
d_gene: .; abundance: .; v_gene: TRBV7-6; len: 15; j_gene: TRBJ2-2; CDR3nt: TGTGCCAGCAGTCTCGAATGGGGGGACACCGGGGAGCTGTTTTTT; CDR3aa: CASSLEWGDTGELFF
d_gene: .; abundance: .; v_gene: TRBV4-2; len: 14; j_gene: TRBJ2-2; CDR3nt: TGTGCCAGCAGCCAAGGCCAGGCCACCGGGGAGCTGTTTTTT; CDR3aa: CASSQGQATGELFF
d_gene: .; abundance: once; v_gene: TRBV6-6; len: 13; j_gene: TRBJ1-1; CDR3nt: TGTGCCAGCAGACCCGGCGGGGACACTGAAGCTTTCTTT; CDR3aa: CASRPGGDTEAFF
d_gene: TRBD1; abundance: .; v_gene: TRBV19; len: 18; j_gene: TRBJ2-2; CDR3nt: TGTGCCAGTAGGATCGGGACAGGGATAGTAGATTCCACCGGGGAGCTGTTTTTT; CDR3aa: CASRIGTGIVDSTGELFF
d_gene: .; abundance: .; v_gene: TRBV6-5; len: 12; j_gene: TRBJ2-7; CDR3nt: TGTGCCAGCAGGGTCAACCCCTACGAGCAGTACTTC; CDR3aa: CASRVNPYEQYF
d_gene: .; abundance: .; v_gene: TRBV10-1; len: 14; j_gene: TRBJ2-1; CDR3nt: TGCGCCAGCAGTGAGGCTGGAACCGACAATGAGCAGTTCTTC; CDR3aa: CASSEAGTDNEQFF
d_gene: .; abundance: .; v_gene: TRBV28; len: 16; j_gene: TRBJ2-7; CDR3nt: TGTGCCAGCAGTACTCCGACACTACCCAGCCCCTACGAGCAGTACTTC; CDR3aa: CASSTPTLPSPYEQYF